These 23 T cell receptor beta chains came from one sample sequenced in a study of Tregs in tolerant kidney transplant recipients. Using immunoSEQ multiplex PCR, the repertoire was profiled, and TCRdb retains in-frame clones only, with some absent. Its table records about 48,000 clones. The input for sequencing was CD4+ T cells from blood, taken before the transplant. The receptors derive from a human donor who received a combined kidney and bone marrow transplant.

A note on this clone: The sequenced fragment ends 3 residues before the CDR3 boundary, so the rest is inferred from the germline J gene. The gene calls are TRBV7-3 and TRBJ1-1; D unresolved. Trimming shortened V by 4 bases and J by 3 bases, and 9 bases separated the two germline ends. The CDR3 has 13 residues. Germline lookup yields CDR1 SGHTA and CDR2 FQGTGA. The CDR3 DNA, read in part, is TGTGCCAGCAGCTCATTTGCAGACACTGAA. Encoded protein: CASSSFADTE. From start to end, the CDR3 is CASSSFADTEAFF.

Remarks on this clone: Coverage ceases 3 residues before the CDR3 finishes, and the germline J gene fills in the end. The chain is built from TRBV11-2 and TRBJ2-1, with no clear D. V lost 5 bases and J 3 bases, leaving 8 bases between the germline ends. From germline, CDR1 is SGHAT and CDR2 FQNNGV. This CDR3 comprises 13 residues. The DNA read from the CDR3 is TGTGCCAGCAGCCCACTCGGCTACAATGAG. As protein: CASSPLGYNE. The whole CDR3 sequence reads CASSPLGYNEQFF. Filled out from reference TRBV11-2 and TRBJ2-1, the complete variable domain reads EAGVAQSPRYKIIEKRQSVAFWCNPISGHATLYWYQQILGQGPKLLIQFQNNGVVDDSQLPKDRFSAERLKGVDSTLKIQPAKLEDSAVYLCASSPLGYNEQFFGPGTRLTVL.

This clone is medium-sized by frequency. The CDR3 extends 3 residues past the end of the read, so its final part is completed from the germline J gene. The chain uses TRBV7-3 and TRBJ2-3; weak D call: TRBD1 (5 bases). Germline loops: CDR1 SGHTA, CDR2 FQGTGA. This CDR3 region has 15 residues. V was cut by 2 bases and J by 8 bases, with 17 bases left in between. The CDR3 sequence is CASSLHSQGRVTQYF. The covered CDR3 bases are TGTGCCAGCAGCTTACATTCCCAGGGCCGCGTTACG.

As for this clone: The CDR3 goes on 3 residues after the read ends, and that part is filled in from the germline J gene. The chain employs TRBV20-1 and TRBJ1-1, with D perhaps TRBD1 (6 bases). The CDR3 spans 15 residues. V was cut by 4 bases and J by 1 base, with 16 bases left in between. CDR1 DFQATT and CDR2 SNEGSKA come from the germline V gene (reference sequence). The DNA read from the CDR3 is TGCAGTGCTAAGTTGGACAGCTACTGGAACACTGAA. Protein: CSAKLDSYWNTE. Given in full, the CDR3 is CSAKLDSYWNTEAFF.

To note about this clone: The CDR3 goes on 3 residues after the read ends, and that part is filled in from the germline J gene. The V gene is TRBV6-2 or TRBV6-3, the J gene TRBJ2-2; 7 bases are a match to TRBD2. The CDR3 length is 15 residues. The germline CDR1 and CDR2 sequences are MNHEY and SVGEGT. V shed 5 bases, J shed 4 bases, and the junction held 7 bases outside the gene matches. CDR3 sequence reads: CASSARDYLTGELFF. The CDR3 DNA, read in part, is TGTGCCAGCAGTGCCCGGGACTACCTCACCGGGGAG.

The CDR3 region is CASSFRGDLFSYEQYF. CDR3 DNA (partial): TGCGCCAGCAGCTTCCGGGGAGATCTTTTCTCCTACGAG. V and J are TRBV5-1 and TRBJ2-7; D might be TRBD2 (5 bases). The read finishes 3 residues shy of the CDR3 end, and the germline J gene is used to complete it. This CDR3 is 16 amino acids long. Germline V lookup: CDR1 SGHRS, CDR2 YFSETQ. Trimming took off 2 bases at V and 0 bases at J, with 15 bases between the two ends.

Concerning this clone itself: Read coverage stops 3 residues before the CDR3 terminus; the germline J gene supplies the remainder. The chain links TRBV20-1 to TRBJ2-1; 13 nucleotides align to TRBD2. With V trimmed by 3 bases and J by 8 bases, 4 bases remained unmatched. Germline V lookup: CDR1 DFQATT, CDR2 SNEGSKA (reference sequence). The CDR3 is 14 residues long. The CDR3 sequence: CSARGTSGKYEQFF. CDR3 bases read: TGCAGTGCTAGGGGGACTAGCGGGAAATATGAG.

Worth noting for this clone: Read sequence stops 3 residues before the CDR3 end, and the germline J gene provides the missing end. The chain links TRBV18 to TRBJ2-2, with TRBD1 matching over 7 bases. J gave up 2 bases and V 3 bases, and 6 bases lay outside the gene matches. The CDR3 has 16 amino acids. CDR1 and CDR2 (germline): KGHSH, LQKENI. CDR3 DNA (partial): TGTGCCAGCTCACCGTTCGACAGGGCCAACACCGGGGAG. Its protein product is CASSPFDRANTGE. The full CDR3 is CASSPFDRANTGELFF.

About this clone: The missing CDR3 end, 3 residues past where the read stops, is filled in from the germline J gene. This chain joins TRBV6-2 or TRBV6-3 and TRBJ1-2; D not resolved. This CDR3 spans 13 amino acids. Per the germline V gene, CDR1 is MNHEY and CDR2 is SVGEGT. Trimming removed 2 bases from V and 3 bases from J, with 7 bases in between. The CDR3 protein is CASSYAYDYGYTF. The CDR3 bases that were read are TGTGCCAGCAGTTACGCCTATGACTATGGC.

In regard to this clone: The observed sequence ends 3 residues before the CDR3 terminus, with the missing tail filled in from the germline J gene. The chain has TRBV19 and TRBJ2-3, with TRBD2 matching over 7 bases. The CDR3 sequence is 16 residues long. Germline loops: CDR1 LNHDA, CDR2 SQIVND (reference sequence). Trimming took 1 base from V and 1 from J; bases not matched to a gene: 5. The sequenced CDR3 bases are TGTGCCAGTAGTATAGTGCGGGAGAGTGGCACAGATACG. Translation: CASSIVRESGTDT. The complete CDR3 sequence is CASSIVRESGTDTQYF.

A note on this clone: The read halts 3 residues ahead of the CDR3 end, with the missing end drawn from the germline J gene. V is TRBV20-1 and J is TRBJ2-3; TRBD1 matches at 10 bases. This CDR3 spans 16 amino acids. The V gene end was trimmed by 6 bases and the J gene end by 3 bases; junction bases not matched to a gene: 12. Germline lookup yields CDR1 DFQATT and CDR2 SNEGSKA (reference sequence). CDR3 DNA (partial): TGCAGTGCCCAGAGAGTAGGGACAGGGGCGACAGATACG. Amino acid sequence: CSAQRVGTGATDT. The CDR3 in full is CSAQRVGTGATDTQYF.

Of note for this clone: The read gets to within 3 residues of the CDR3 end, and the germline J gene fills in the rest. The chain is built from TRBV20-1 and TRBJ2-7; D unclear. Germline V gene sequence: CDR1 DFQATT, CDR2 SNEGSKA (reference sequence). CDR3 length: 15 amino acids. The V gene lost 6 bases and the J gene lost 1 base, with 19 bases spanning the gap. Here the CDR3 reads CSAYNSPLSSYEQYF. CDR3 bases read: TGCAGTGCATACAACAGTCCCCTTTCGTCCTACGAG.

On this clone itself: The junction shows a germline mismatch at one end, possibly a read error. The CDR3 extends 3 residues past the end of the read, so its final part is completed from the germline J gene. The rearrangement links TRBV7-7 to TRBJ2-3; D possibly corresponds to TRBD1 (5 bases). The CDR3 extends over 14 amino acids. Looked up from germline, CDR1 is SSHAT and CDR2 is FNYEAQ (reference sequence). CDR3 sequence reads: CASSLAGRSDTQYF. CDR3 DNA, as far as it was read: TGTGCTAGCAGCTTAGCAGGGCGATCAGATACG.

In regard to this clone: The read finishes 3 residues shy of the CDR3 end, and the germline J gene is used to complete it. The genes are TRBV19 and TRBJ2-2; 12 bases map to TRBD2. Trimming took 4 bases from V and 7 from J; bases not matched to a gene: 7. The CDR3 covers 16 residues. Germline values: CDR1 LNHDA, CDR2 SQIVND (reference sequence). CDR3 sequence: CASSTSSGRAGGELFF. CDR3 bases read: TGTGCCAGTAGTACTTCTAGCGGGAGGGCCGGCGGGGAG.

Concerning this clone itself: The read gets to within 3 residues of the CDR3 end, and the germline J gene fills in the rest. This rearrangement joins TRBV7-3 to TRBJ2-3, with 12 bases that match TRBD2. V lost 1 base, J lost 5 bases, and 1 base stayed unmatched. The CDR3 is 15 residues long. The germline CDR1 and CDR2 sequences are SGHTA and FQGTGA. The sequenced CDR3 bases are TGTGCCAGCAGCTTAAGGACTAGCGGGGAAGATACG. Translated, it gives CASSLRTSGEDT. The whole CDR3 sequence reads CASSLRTSGEDTQYF.

Comments on this clone: Read sequence stops 3 residues before the CDR3 end, and the germline J gene provides the missing end. The rearrangement uses TRBV19 and TRBJ1-3, with D possibly TRBD1 on 5 matching bases. This CDR3 region has 16 residues. Germline V lookup: CDR1 LNHDA, CDR2 SQIVND (reference sequence). V was pared by 2 bases and J by 1 base, with 12 bases between. The part of the CDR3 DNA that was read is TGTGCCAGTAGTATAATTGGGGCGCTGTCTGGAAACACC. This translates into CASSIIGALSGNT. The full-length CDR3 reads as CASSIIGALSGNTIYF.

To note about this clone: Read sequence stops 3 residues before the CDR3 end, and the germline J gene provides the missing end. The chain uses TRBV18 and TRBJ2-1, with 11 nucleotides matching TRBD2. With 4 bases clipped from V and 0 bases from J, the junction kept 11 bases outside the gene matches. The length of the CDR3 is 19 residues. Germline assignment: CDR1 KGHSH and CDR2 LQKENI. The CDR3 reads CASSQRSSGLADSYNEQFF. CDR3 DNA, as far as it was read: TGTGCCAGCTCACAAAGATCATCGGGACTAGCGGACTCCTACAATGAG.

The part of the CDR3 DNA that was read is TGCAGTGCTAGAGATGACGGACAGCATCAGCCC. It encodes CSARDDGQHQP. The entire CDR3 protein reads CSARDDGQHQPQHF. The J gene is TRBJ1-5, the V gene TRBV20-1, with D perhaps TRBD1 (6 bases). Read data end 3 residues before the CDR3 end; the end is taken from the germline J gene. This CDR3 has 14 residues. V gave up 0 bases and J gave up 5 bases, with 11 bases separating them. The germline V gene encodes CDR1 DFQATT and CDR2 SNEGSKA (reference sequence).

As concerns this clone: The read finishes 3 residues shy of the CDR3 end, and the germline J gene is used to complete it. The chain recombines TRBV5-1 with TRBJ1-2; TRBD1 is a possible D gene (5 bases). Trimming shortened V by 2 bases and J by 4 bases, and 15 bases separated the two germline ends. CDR3 length: 15 residues. The V gene's germline CDR1 is SGHRS and CDR2 YFSETQ. CDR3 DNA, as far as it was read: TGCGCCAGCAGCTTTATCCCGGGGGAGGTCTATGGC. The encoded protein is CASSFIPGEVYG. The whole CDR3 is CASSFIPGEVYGYTF.

Comments on this clone: The CDR3 extends 3 residues past the end of the read, so its final part is completed from the germline J gene. The chain uses TRBV29-1 and TRBJ1-4; 7 positions agree with TRBD1. J was trimmed by 7 bases and V by 3 bases; bases with no gene match: 8. This CDR3 contains 14 residues. Germline CDR1 is SQVTM and CDR2 is ANQGSEA. Incomplete CDR3 DNA: TGCAGCGTTGAGGCGCGACAGGGTGTTGAAAAA. Its protein is CSVEARQGVEK. The whole CDR3 reads CSVEARQGVEKLFF.

A note on this clone: The read ends 3 residues shy of where the CDR3 ends; the end is completed using the germline J gene. V is TRBV28 and J is TRBJ1-4; 8 bases are shared with TRBD1. The CDR3 runs 17 residues. Germline values: CDR1 MDHEN, CDR2 SYDVKM. V trimming: 6 bases; J trimming: 0 bases; junction bases outside the gene matches: 9. CDR3 sequence reads: CASRRTGIPTTNEKLFF. The CDR3 DNA, read in part, is TGTGCCAGCAGACGGACAGGGATACCCACAACTAATGAAAAA.

A word on this clone: Read data end 3 residues before the CDR3 end; the end is taken from the germline J gene. The gene calls are TRBV7-3 and TRBJ2-1; TRBD2 matches at 9 bases. Trimming took 3 bases from V and 0 from J; bases not matched to a gene: 6. The CDR3 extends over 17 amino acids. CDR1 is SGHTA, CDR2 FQGTGA, per germline. This chain's CDR3 is CASSFPTSGDSYNEQFF. The DNA read from the CDR3 is TGTGCCAGCAGCTTCCCGACTAGCGGAGACTCCTACAATGAG.

For this clone: The missing CDR3 end, 3 residues past where the read stops, is filled in from the germline J gene. V is TRBV18 and J is TRBJ1-2, with 7 bases aligning to TRBD1. The CDR3 spans 14 residues. In germline, CDR1 is KGHSH, CDR2 LQKENI. V trimming: 2 bases; J trimming: 4 bases; junction bases outside the gene matches: 4. The CDR3 sequence is CASSPGTDLYGYTF. The CDR3 bases that were read are TGTGCCAGCTCACCAGGGACAGACCTCTATGGC.